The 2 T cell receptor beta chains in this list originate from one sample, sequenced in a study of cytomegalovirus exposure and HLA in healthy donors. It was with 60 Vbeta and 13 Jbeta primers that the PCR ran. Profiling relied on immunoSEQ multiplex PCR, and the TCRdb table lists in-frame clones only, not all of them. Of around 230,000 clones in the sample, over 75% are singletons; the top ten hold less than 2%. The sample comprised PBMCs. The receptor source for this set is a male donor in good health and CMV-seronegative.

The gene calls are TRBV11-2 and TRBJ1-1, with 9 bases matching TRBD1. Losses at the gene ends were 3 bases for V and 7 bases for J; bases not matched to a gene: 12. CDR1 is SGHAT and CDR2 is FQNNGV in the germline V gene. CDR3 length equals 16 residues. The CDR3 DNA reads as TGTGCCAGCAGCTTTAGGTTGGGACAGGGTAAGGTTGAAGCTTTCTTT. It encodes CASSFRLGQGKVEAFF.

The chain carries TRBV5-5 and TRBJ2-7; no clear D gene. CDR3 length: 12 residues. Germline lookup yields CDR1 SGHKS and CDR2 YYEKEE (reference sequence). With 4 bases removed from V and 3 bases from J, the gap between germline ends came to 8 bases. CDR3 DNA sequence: TGTGCCAGCAGCCAGAGGTACTACGAGCAGTACTTC. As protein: CASSQRYYEQYF.